These 21 T cell receptor beta chains share one sample of origin, sequenced in a study of T cells in Graves' hyperthyroidism and ophthalmopathy (dated by TCRdb to about 2019). The library was generated by multiplex PCR. TCRdb lists the instrument as Illumina HiSeq 2000. The TCR beta CDR3 regions were amplified from the RNA transcripts. The first round of RT-PCR for the TCR CDR3 was performed with the HTBI primer set and the Qiagen OneStep RT-PCR kit. The raw public data were reprocessed by TCRdb itself: fastp quality trimming at Q25, MiXCR clonotype calling, in-frame beta chains only. Rows with a matching CDR3 protein are joined into one entry that keeps the most common DNA and genes. The sample table contains about 700,000 distinct CDR3 sequences; only one count was recorded for 45% of them. Less than 9% of the sample is in the top ten clones. Sequenced input: peripheral blood or thyroid tissue (not recorded which). Source of these receptors: an adult man with Graves' disease, either hyperthyroidism or ophthalmopathy (not recorded which).

A word on this clonotype: The junction differs from germline at one of its ends, possibly a read error. The rearrangement uses TRBV10-3 and TRBJ1-6, with a weak D call TRBD1 (6 bases). CDR3 length equals 15 residues. CDR1 is ENHRY and CDR2 is SYGVKD in the germline V gene. The CDR3 DNA reads as TGTGCCAGCAGTTACACGACAGGCAATAATTCACCCCTCCACTTT. Its protein is CASSYTTGNNSPLHF.

J is TRBJ2-6 and V is TRBV7-2; D remains unclear. V lost 2 bases and J 0 bases, leaving 14 bases between the germline ends. From germline, CDR1 is SGHTA and CDR2 FQGNSA. The CDR3 has 18 amino acids. CDR3 bases: TGTGCCAGCAGCTTAAAGACATGGGCAGTCTCTGGGGCCAACGTCCTGACTTTC. This encodes CASSLKTWAVSGANVLTF.

Comments on this clonotype: Since the CDR3 does not end with the conserved phenylalanine or tryptophan, this likely comes from a read error. The chain carries TRBV10-3 and TRBJ2-5; D is ambiguous. The CDR3 spans 11 residues. From germline, CDR1 is ENHRY and CDR2 SYGVKD. V was trimmed by 3 bases and J by 5 bases, leaving 4 bases between them. For the CDR3, the DNA is TGTGCCATCAGTGAACGGGAGACCCAGTACTTA. Translating it yields CAISERETQYL.

Turning to this clonotype: A much bigger clone sits one base away, suggesting this may be a read error. The rearrangement uses TRBV24-1 and TRBJ1-2; D remains unclear. Germline-derived CDR1 and CDR2 are KGHDR and SFDVKD. The CDR3 is 15 amino acids. The CDR3 nucleotides are TGTGCCACCAGTGACGGACGAGCTTCTAACTATGGCTACGCCTTC. It specifies CATSDGRASNYGYAF.

The chain is built from TRBV11-2 and TRBJ1-5; 7 bases line up with TRBD1. This CDR3 is 14 amino acids long. CDR1 is SGHAT and CDR2 is FQNNGV in the germline V gene. The junction had 5 bases not matched to a gene; V was cut back by 4 bases and J by 5 bases. The DNA for the CDR3 is TGTGCCAGCAGCTATGAGGGGGCGTATCAGCCCCAGCATTTT. Residues: CASSYEGAYQPQHF.

A remark on this clonotype: This may arise from a read error, as a much more abundant clone is one base away. The chain is built from TRBV2 and TRBJ2-5, with D perhaps TRBD1 or TRBD2 (6 bases each). Germline CDR1 reads SNHLY; CDR2 reads FYNNEI. V lost 3 bases and J lost 5, with 10 bases in between. The CDR3 length is 13 residues. This CDR3 is CASSDGGGETQYF. The CDR3 DNA reads TGTGCCAGCAGTGACGGGGGCGGGGAGACCCAGTACTTC.

This clonotype was detected many times. V usage is TRBV2 and J usage is TRBJ1-2; 7 bases are shared with TRBD1. CDR3 length: 14 amino acids. V lost 5 bases and J lost 4; bases outside the gene matches: 7. Germline loops: CDR1 SNHLY, CDR2 FYNNEI. The CDR3: CASSKQGSFYGYTF. For the CDR3, the DNA is TGTGCCAGCAGTAAACAGGGGTCCTTCTATGGCTACACCTTC.

The CDR3 DNA reads as TGCAGCTACTTGAACACTGAAGCTTTCTTT. As protein: CSYLNTEAFF. The genes are TRBV29-1 and TRBJ1-1; no reliable D call. Per germline, CDR1 SQVTM and CDR2 ANQGSEA. The length of the CDR3 is 10 residues. Trimming left V 8 bases short and J 0 bases short, with 4 bases between.

This clonotype was seen a single time. V is TRBV7-9 and J is TRBJ2-5; D is undetermined. Germline V gene sequence: CDR1 SEHNR, CDR2 FQNEAQ (reference sequence). The CDR3 covers 14 residues. Trimming shortened V by 0 bases and J by 9 bases, and 14 bases separated the two germline ends. The CDR3 is CASSLAGSGQPQYF. The CDR3 DNA sequence: TGTGCCAGCAGCTTAGCGGGGTCTGGCCAGCCCCAGTACTTC. Full variable domain (rest looked up from reference TRBV7-9 and TRBJ2-5): DTGVSQNPRHKITKRGQNVTFRCDPISEHNRLYWYRQTLGQGPEFLTYFQNEAQLEKSRLLSDRFSAERPKGSFSTLEIQRTEQGDSAMYLCASSLAGSGQPQYFGPGTRLLVL.

This clonotype showed up many times. The V call is TRBV24-1, the J call TRBJ2-7, with D perhaps matching TRBD2 (5 bases). Per the germline V gene, CDR1 is KGHDR and CDR2 is SFDVKD. Trimming removed 2 bases from V and 7 bases from J, with 17 bases in between. The CDR3 has 15 residues. This CDR3 is CATSDSGETPLEQYF. The CDR3 coding sequence is TGTGCCACCAGTGATTCCGGGGAGACACCGCTGGAGCAGTACTTC.

This chain connects TRBV7-8 to TRBJ1-5; D uncertain. Trimming removed 1 base at V and 5 bases at J, with 9 bases between. Germline values: CDR1 SGHVS, CDR2 FQNEAQ. The CDR3 contains 14 residues. The CDR3 bases are TGTGCCAGCAGCTTAGAGGCGATTCATCAGCCCCAGCATTTT. The encoded protein is CASSLEAIHQPQHF.

This clonotype was observed a handful of times. V is TRBV11-2 and J is TRBJ1-3, with D unresolved. The CDR3 is made up of 14 amino acids. CDR1 and CDR2 from the germline V gene are SGHAT and FQNNGV. The V gene lost 8 bases and the J gene lost 4 bases, with 15 bases spanning the gap. CDR3 sequence (DNA): TGTGCCAGCTATTCGGTTTCGAGGGGAAACACCATATATTTT. Protein sequence: CASYSVSRGNTIYF.

With regard to this clonotype: The conserved closing phenylalanine or tryptophan is absent in this CDR3, likely reflecting a read error. Because the CDR3's place on the DNA is in doubt, the DNA is left out and the CDR3 is given as listed by TCRdb. The chain joins TRBV6-5 to TRBJ2-6. The CDR3 contains 8 residues when both ends are counted. Germline CDR1 reads MNHEY; CDR2 reads SVGAGI. This chain's CDR3 is CASSQGDV.

V usage is TRBV9 and J usage is TRBJ1-1; tentatively, D is TRBD1 (5 bases). V shed 0 bases and J shed 1 base, with 13 bases lying between them. Germline values: CDR1 SGDLS, CDR2 YYNGEE. The CDR3 contains 16 residues. This chain's CDR3 is CASSVGGNTGNTEAFF. In DNA, the CDR3 is TGTGCCAGCAGCGTAGGAGGGAATACAGGGAACACTGAAGCTTTCTTT.

The chain carries TRBV29-1 and TRBJ1-2, with 7 bases matching TRBD1. With V trimmed by 8 bases and J by 6 bases, 6 bases remained unmatched. Germline-derived CDR1 and CDR2 are SQVTM and ANQGSEA. The CDR3 covers 11 residues. CDR3 DNA: TGCAGCTCACCAGACAGGGATGGCTACACCTTC. Protein sequence: CSSPDRDGYTF.

The rearrangement uses TRBV20-1 and TRBJ2-2, with 12 nucleotides matching TRBD2. The germline CDR1 and CDR2 sequences are DFQATT and SNEGSKA (reference sequence). Germline trimming cut 3 bases from V and 3 bases from J; bases unmatched to any gene: 5. CDR3 length: 16 amino acids. CDR3 region: CSASASGRADTGELFF. The CDR3 nucleotides read TGCAGTGCTAGCGCTAGCGGGAGGGCCGACACCGGGGAGCTGTTTTTT.

This clonotype came up many times. The V call is TRBV25-1, the J call TRBJ1-6; D unresolved. The CDR3 covers 12 residues. In germline, CDR1 is MGHDK, CDR2 SYGVNS. The V end was cut by 6 bases, the J end by 7 bases, with 7 bases between. The CDR3 nucleotides read TGTGCCAGCAGCCTCCTGAATTCACCCCTCCACTTT. Translating gives CASSLLNSPLHF.

With respect to this clonotype: This is likely a read error, given that the CDR3 carries no conserved phenylalanine or tryptophan at its end. The CDR3 is CASSEASADLYQEAQYC. The CDR3 DNA reads TGTGCCAGCAGTGAAGCTTCGGCAGACCTGTACCAAGAGGCCCAGTACTGC. V and J are TRBV9 and TRBJ2-5, with unresolved D. The germline V gene encodes CDR1 SGDLS and CDR2 YYNGEE. This CDR3 has 17 amino acids.

V and J are TRBV9 and TRBJ1-5; 9 positions match TRBD1. Germline CDR1 and CDR2: SGDLS and YYNGEE. The CDR3 is 15 amino acids. J lost 6 bases, V lost 4 bases, and 8 bases had no gene match. The CDR3: CASSSGTGYGQPQHF. The CDR3 coding sequence is TGTGCCAGCAGCTCTGGGACAGGGTACGGTCAGCCCCAGCATTTT.

This clonotype was recorded only once. The V call is TRBV7-9, the J call TRBJ1-1; D gene ambiguous. The germline gives CDR1 SEHNR, CDR2 FQNEAQ (reference sequence). This CDR3 comprises 18 residues. The V and J ends lost 0 bases and 0 bases respectively, with 17 bases between them. This CDR3 reads CASSLARMGPPVNTEAFF. CDR3 DNA sequence: TGTGCCAGCAGCTTAGCGCGTATGGGCCCCCCAGTGAACACTGAAGCTTTCTTT.

This rearrangement joins TRBV7-2 to TRBJ1-6, with 7 positions matching TRBD1. V trimming: 0 bases; J trimming: 7 bases; junction bases outside the gene matches: 3. The V gene's germline CDR1 is SGHTA and CDR2 FQGNSA. The CDR3 extends over 15 amino acids. CDR3 DNA: TGTGCCAGCAGCTTAGCCCCGACAGGGAATTCACCCCTCCACTTT. Residues: CASSLAPTGNSPLHF.